The present T cell receptor (beta chain) was sequenced within a study of blood T cell repertoires in COVID-19. Study-level background: The samples span acute and convalescent COVID-19 from the United States, Italy and Spain. T cells, B-cell-depleted T cells, or PBMCs provided the cDNA or gDNA that served as material.

This clone was counted once. Trimming took off 2 bases at V and 8 bases at J, with 22 bases between the two ends. The CDR3 runs to 17 residues. The germline V gene has CDR1 MNHEY and CDR2 SVGEGT. As handled by the study authors: Amplification with reference gene primers provided the estimates of nucleated cell counts. Method: immunoSEQ multiplex PCR; TCRdb's copy keeps in-frame clones and lacks some. V and J calls and clone size are given by that table; D and trimming were obtained from the DNA. The sample includes about 240,000 clones, 75% to 90% of them seen just once. The rearrangement uses TRBV6-2 or TRBV6-3 and TRBJ1-5, with TRBD1 as a possible D gene (6 bases). The clonotype comes from a woman aged 55-70 years with active or convalescent COVID-19. Input material: peripheral blood. The chain's CDR3 is CASSYREGGVSMEPQHF. DNA for the CDR3: TGTGCCAGCAGTTACCGGGAAGGGGGGGTATCCATGGAGCCCCAGCATTTT.